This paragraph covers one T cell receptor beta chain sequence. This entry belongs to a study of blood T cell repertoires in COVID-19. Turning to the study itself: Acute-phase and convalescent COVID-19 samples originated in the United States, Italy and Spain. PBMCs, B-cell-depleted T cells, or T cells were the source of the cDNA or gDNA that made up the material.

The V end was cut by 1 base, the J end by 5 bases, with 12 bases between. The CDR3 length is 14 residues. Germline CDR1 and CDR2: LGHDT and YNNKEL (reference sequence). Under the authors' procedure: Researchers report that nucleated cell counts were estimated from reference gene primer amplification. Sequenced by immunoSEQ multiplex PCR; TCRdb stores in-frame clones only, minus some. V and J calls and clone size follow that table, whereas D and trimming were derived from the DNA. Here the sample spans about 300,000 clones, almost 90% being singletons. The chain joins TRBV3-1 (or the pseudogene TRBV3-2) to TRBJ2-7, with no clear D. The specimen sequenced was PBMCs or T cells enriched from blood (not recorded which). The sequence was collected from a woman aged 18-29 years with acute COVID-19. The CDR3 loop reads CASSQGPQVHEQYF. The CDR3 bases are TGTGCCAGCAGCCAAGGGCCCCAGGTGCACGAGCAGTACTTC.